Listed below are T cell receptor beta chains from one sample, sequenced in a study of T cell repertoires in cytomegalovirus infection. TCRdb fed the reads into MiXCR, producing one record per CDR3 protein. This table has about 680,000 distinct CDR3 sequences, 20% to 25% appearing once. Sequencing was done on a sample of CD8+ T cells from PBMCs. The receptors derive from a human donor in good health (CMV status not recorded). Some clones in this sample may be carry-over from other donors' samples. Each CDR3 is given with its conserved first and last residue. A D gene is named only where the DNA matches it firmly. Only part of the rows carry a size: once, few, many, or a class if the clone is expanded.

abundance: few
d_gene: NA
v_gene: TRBV5-6
j_gene: TRBJ1-1
CDR3nt: TGTGCCAGCAGCTTGGGTCGGCCAGGCACTGAAGCTTTCTTT
CDR3aa: CASSLGRPGTEAFF

abundance: few
d_gene: TRBD1
v_gene: TRBV27
j_gene: TRBJ1-6
CDR3nt: TGTGCCTCCCAGACAGGGGGTTATAATTCACCCCTCCACTTT
CDR3aa: CASQTGGYNSPLHF

abundance: few
d_gene: TRBD1
v_gene: TRBV6-2/TRBV6-3
j_gene: TRBJ1-1
CDR3nt: TGTGCCAGCAGTCTCAGGGGGGTCTTGAACACTGAAGCTTTCTTT
CDR3aa: CASSLRGVLNTEAFF

abundance: many
d_gene: NA
v_gene: TRBV7-8
j_gene: TRBJ2-6
CDR3nt: TGTGCCGCCTGGGACTCTGGGGCCAACGTCCTGACTTTC
CDR3aa: CAAWDSGANVLTF

abundance: few
d_gene: TRBD2
v_gene: TRBV29-1
j_gene: TRBJ2-5
CDR3nt: TGCAGCGGAGCGGGGGGCGATCAAGAGACCCAGTACTTC
CDR3aa: CSGAGGDQETQYF

abundance: NA
d_gene: NA
v_gene: TRBV10-1
j_gene: TRBJ2-1
CDR3nt: TGCGCCAGCAGTGAGTCGGGCTCCCTAGCCGACAATGAGCAGTTCTTC
CDR3aa: CASSESGSLADNEQFF

abundance: many
d_gene: NA
v_gene: TRBV7-9
j_gene: TRBJ2-5
CDR3nt: TGTGCCAGCGAGTCGGGGGCGTACCAAGAGACCCAGTACTTC
CDR3aa: CASESGAYQETQYF

abundance: few
d_gene: TRBD1
v_gene: TRBV20-1
j_gene: TRBJ1-1
CDR3nt: TGCAGTGCTAGAGATAGGGACAGGGGAACGATTGAAGCTTTCTTT
CDR3aa: CSARDRDRGTIEAFF

abundance: few
d_gene: NA
v_gene: TRBV4-1
j_gene: TRBJ2-1
CDR3nt: TGCGCCAGCAGTCCCCGGGAAAACGTTGCAAATGAGCAGTTCTTC
CDR3aa: CASSPRENVANEQFF

abundance: NA
d_gene: TRBD1
v_gene: TRBV12-3/TRBV12-4
j_gene: TRBJ2-2
CDR3nt: TGTGCCAGCAGTGGGGACAGGGGCACCGGGGAGCTGTTTTTT
CDR3aa: CASSGDRGTGELFF

abundance: NA
d_gene: NA
v_gene: TRBV27
j_gene: TRBJ2-7
CDR3nt: TGTGCCAACAGTTTTGGAAGACCCTACGAGCAGTACTTC
CDR3aa: CANSFGRPYEQYF

abundance: many
d_gene: TRBD1
v_gene: TRBV12-3/TRBV12-4
j_gene: TRBJ2-5
CDR3nt: TGTGCCAGCAACTCAGGGGGAGAGACCCAGTACTTC
CDR3aa: CASNSGGETQYF